The 21 T cell receptor beta chains reported below all come from one sample, sequenced in a study of T cells in Graves' hyperthyroidism and ophthalmopathy. RNA transcripts provided the source from which TCR beta CDR3 regions were amplified. The HTBI primer set served for first-round RT-PCR of the TCR CDR3. TCRdb redid the calling of the multiplex PCR reads with MiXCR, one entry per CDR3 protein. Of over 350,000 distinct CDR3 sequences listed, roughly 18% are singletons. Sequenced sample: blood. These receptors all stem from a man aged 18 to 29 with Graves' ophthalmopathy.

This clonotype was detected ten times or more. The J gene is TRBJ1-6, the V gene TRBV5-1, with a weak D call TRBD1 (6 bases). The V end was cut by 6 bases, the J end by 9 bases, with 25 bases between. Germline-derived CDR1 and CDR2 are SGHRS and YFSETQ. The CDR3 covers 17 residues. CDR3 DNA: TGCGCCAGCACGAAGGTCATCCGAACAGGGAATTTTTCACCCCTCCACTTT. Its translation: CASTKVIRTGNFSPLHF.

The chain is built from TRBV4-1 and TRBJ2-1, with 11 bases fitting TRBD1. V shed 4 bases and J 6 bases; nucleotides not matched to a gene: 8. The germline V gene has CDR1 MGHRA and CDR2 YSYEKL. This CDR3 has 16 amino acids. The CDR3 DNA is TGCGCCAGCAGCCCCGAGGACAGGGGGCTGGGCAATGAGCAGTTCTTC. It encodes CASSPEDRGLGNEQFF.

This clonotype showed up just a few times. The rearrangement links TRBV4-1 to TRBJ2-3, with TRBD1 matching 7 bases. The CDR3 runs to 14 residues. V was clipped by 1 base and J by 12 bases; unmatched bases: 10. Germline CDR1 and CDR2: MGHRA and YSYEKL. The DNA for the CDR3 is TGCGCCAGCAGCCAAGTGCCCCGGGACAGCATTCAGTATTTT. Encoded protein: CASSQVPRDSIQYF.

This clonotype was observed many times. The chain couples TRBV5-1 to TRBJ2-1; D might be TRBD2 (6 bases). Looked up from germline, CDR1 is SGHRS and CDR2 is YFSETQ. V lost 2 bases, J lost 7 bases, and 13 bases lay in between. This CDR3 region has 14 residues. CDR3 DNA sequence: TGCGCCAGCAGCTTCGGGACTCCCCTTAATGAGCAGTTCTTC. Encoded protein: CASSFGTPLNEQFF.

At least ten counts were recorded for this clonotype. The rearrangement joins TRBV28 to TRBJ1-5; maybe TRBD1 (6 bases). Germline V gives CDR1 MDHEN, CDR2 SYDVKM. This CDR3 contains 13 residues. V was pared by 7 bases and J by 5 bases, with 12 bases between. CDR3 protein: CASIGAGDQPQHF. The CDR3, as DNA: TGTGCCAGCATTGGGGCAGGGGATCAGCCCCAGCATTTT.

This clonotype was recorded at least ten times. The chain joins TRBV6-6 to TRBJ2-2, with 11 bases lining up with TRBD2. Unmatched junction bases numbered 7, after V lost 0 bases and J lost 1 base. The CDR3 is made up of 19 amino acids. Germline V gene lookup returns CDR1 MNHNY and CDR2 SVGAGI (reference sequence). In DNA form, the CDR3 reads TGTGCCAGCAGTTACTCGATGCTAGCGGGGGGACTGAACACCGGGGAGCTGTTTTTT. Translation gives CASSYSMLAGGLNTGELFF.

At least ten counts were recorded for this clonotype. This chain links TRBV20-1 with TRBJ2-3; TRBD2 aligns across 14 bases. Germline V lookup: CDR1 DFQATT, CDR2 SNEGSKA (reference sequence). The V and J ends lost 7 bases and 6 bases, in that order; junction bases with no gene match: 15. There are 17 residues in the CDR3. CDR3 bases: TGCAGTGTCACCGGACTAGCGGGGGGTTTTGGAACGGATACGCAGTATTTT. It encodes CSVTGLAGGFGTDTQYF.

This clonotype came up many times. J is TRBJ1-1 and V is TRBV29-1, with a tentative D call TRBD1 (6 bases). The CDR3 consists of 13 residues. In germline, CDR1 is SQVTM, CDR2 ANQGSEA. The V and J ends lost 5 bases and 4 bases respectively, with 14 bases between them. DNA for the CDR3: TGCAGCGTTATAGGGGGTCCCAGCACTGAAGCTTTCTTT. Translation: CSVIGGPSTEAFF. The complete variable domain, with remaining parts taken from reference TRBV29-1 and TRBJ1-1, reads SAVISQKPSRDICQRGTSLTIQCQVDSQVTMMFWYRQQPGQSLTLIATANQGSEATYESGFVIDKFPISRPNLTFSTLTVSNMSPEDSSIYLCSVIGGPSTEAFFGQGTRLTVV.

The genes are TRBV7-2 and TRBJ2-7; D unresolved. Germline V gives CDR1 SGHTA, CDR2 FQGNSA. The ends were cut back, 5 bases at V and 2 bases at J, with 16 bases in the middle. The CDR3 consists of 15 residues. CDR3 bases: TGTGCCAGCAGCCCCGCTCGGGCAGCCACCTACGAGCAGTACTTC. This codes for CASSPARAATYEQYF.

As for this clonotype: A much bigger clone sits one base away, suggesting this may be a read error. The chain employs TRBV10-3 and TRBJ2-7, with a tentative D call TRBD2 (5 bases). V lost 4 bases and J lost 2, with 12 bases in between. The germline V gene encodes CDR1 ENHRY and CDR2 SYGVKD. CDR3 size: 14 residues. CDR3 protein: CAISVGPEAYEQYF. Written as DNA, the CDR3 is TGTGCCATCAGTGTCGGACCGGAGGCCTACGAGCAGTACTTC.

This clonotype has at least ten counts. The CDR3 region is CASSQGQGGRQPQHF. CDR3 DNA sequence: TGTGCCAGCAGCCAAGGGCAGGGTGGCAGACAGCCCCAGCATTTT. This rearrangement joins TRBV3-1 to TRBJ1-5, with D perhaps TRBD1 (5 bases). V gave up 1 base and J gave up 7 bases, with 14 bases separating them. The CDR3 sequence is 15 residues long. Germline V gives CDR1 LGHDT, CDR2 YNNKEL (reference sequence). Full variable domain (rest looked up from reference TRBV3-1 and TRBJ1-5): DTAVSQTPKYLVTQMGNDKSIKCEQNLGHDTMYWYKQDSKKFLKIMFSYNNKELIINETVPNRFSPKSPDKAHLNLHINSLELGDSAVYFCASSQGQGGRQPQHFGDGTRLSIL.

This chain connects TRBV15 to TRBJ2-7; D perhaps matches TRBD1 (6 bases). V dropped 0 bases and J dropped 0 bases, with 12 bases sitting between them. Per the germline V gene, CDR1 is LNHNV and CDR2 is YYDKDF (reference sequence). The CDR3 consists of 16 residues. The chain's CDR3 is CATSRDQGRGSYEQYF. CDR3 DNA sequence: TGTGCCACCAGCAGAGATCAGGGCAGGGGCTCCTACGAGCAGTACTTC.

Many counts were recorded for this clonotype. The chain joins TRBV7-8 to TRBJ1-5, with D possibly being TRBD1 (6 bases). Deletions cut 1 base from V and 0 bases from J, with 13 bases between. The CDR3 runs 17 residues. CDR1 is SGHVS, CDR2 FQNEAQ, per germline. The CDR3 DNA reads as TGTGCCAGCAGCTTAGACCTCACAGGGAGTAGCAATCAGCCCCAGCATTTT. Translated, it gives CASSLDLTGSSNQPQHF.

This clonotype was counted many times. The chain has TRBV13 and TRBJ2-7; 8 bases are a match to TRBD2. Germline V gives CDR1 PRHDT, CDR2 FYEKMQ (reference sequence). This CDR3 has 15 amino acids. Trimming cost V 0 bases and J 5 bases; bases outside gene matches: 6. In DNA, the CDR3 is TGTGCCAGCAGCTTAGGACGGGGGGGGACTGACGAGCAGTACTTC. Translated: CASSLGRGGTDEQYF. Based on the CDR3 plus reference TRBV13 and TRBJ2-7, the full variable domain is AAGVIQSPRHLIKEKRETATLKCYPIPRHDTVYWYQQGPGQDPQFLISFYEKMQSDKGSIPDRFSAQQFSDYHSELNMSSLELGDSALYFCASSLGRGGTDEQYFGPGTRLTVT.

This clonotype was seen ten or more times. The V gene is TRBV19, the J gene TRBJ2-1; 10 nucleotides agree with TRBD1. The trim removed 7 bases at V and 7 bases at J, leaving 10 bases unmatched. This CDR3 has 15 residues. Germline V lookup: CDR1 LNHDA, CDR2 SQIVND (reference sequence). CDR3: CASTPRDRGLNEQFF. Here the CDR3 DNA reads TGTGCCAGTACCCCTAGGGACAGGGGCTTAAATGAGCAGTTCTTC.

The chain couples TRBV7-8 to TRBJ1-5; 9 bases are shared with TRBD1. Germline CDR1 SGHVS, CDR2 FQNEAQ. Unmatched junction bases numbered 8, after V lost 5 bases and J lost 0 bases. This CDR3 spans 17 amino acids. CDR3 in amino acids: CASSLGQGRDSNQPQHF. The CDR3 bases are TGTGCCAGCAGCCTCGGACAGGGGCGGGATAGCAATCAGCCCCAGCATTTT.

This clonotype was observed a few times. V gene TRBV27 combines with J gene TRBJ1-5, with D tentatively TRBD1 (6 bases). The V and J ends lost 6 bases and 6 bases respectively, with 18 bases between them. This CDR3 is 15 amino acids long. Germline assignment: CDR1 MNHEY and CDR2 SMNVEV (reference sequence). CDR3 loop: CASSLGGGMTQPQHF. CDR3 DNA sequence: TGTGCCAGCAGCCTTGGGGGGGGCATGACTCAGCCCCAGCATTTT.

The V and J genes are TRBV20-1 and TRBJ2-3; TRBD1 is a possible D gene (6 bases). Trimming removed 4 bases from V and 0 bases from J, with 11 bases in between. CDR1 is DFQATT, CDR2 SNEGSKA, per germline (reference sequence). The CDR3 contains 14 residues. The CDR3: CSANPGQSTDTQYF. CDR3 coding DNA: TGCAGTGCTAACCCTGGACAGAGCACAGATACGCAGTATTTT.

The V and J genes are TRBV7-8 and TRBJ2-5; TRBD1 might be the D (7 bases). Germline CDR1 is SGHVS and CDR2 is FQNEAQ. Trimming took 8 bases from V and 5 from J, leaving 18 bases between them. The CDR3 spans 14 residues. Here the CDR3 reads CASRQGEVGETQYF. The CDR3, as DNA: TGTGCCAGCCGCCAGGGGGAGGTGGGGGAGACCCAGTACTTC.

The rearrangement uses TRBV29-1 and TRBJ2-1; the match to TRBD2 covers 10 bases. The CDR3 is 14 amino acids. V was pared by 5 bases and J by 5 bases, with 6 bases of the junction left unmatched. Germline V lookup: CDR1 SQVTM, CDR2 ANQGSEA. CDR3 sequence: CSVQRGGQNNEQFF. The CDR3 nucleotides are TGCAGCGTTCAGCGGGGGGGCCAGAACAATGAGCAGTTCTTC.

This clonotype occurred many times. The rearrangement uses TRBV3-1 and TRBJ2-1, with D perhaps TRBD1 or TRBD2 (6 bases each). CDR1 LGHDT and CDR2 YNNKEL come from the germline V gene (reference sequence). V was shortened by 4 bases and J by 5 bases, with 12 bases between the two germline ends. The CDR3 has 14 amino acids. Here the CDR3 reads CASSRGTPHNEQFF. CDR3 bases: TGTGCCAGCAGCCGCGGGACACCCCACAATGAGCAGTTCTTC.